This TCR beta chain came from a study of Ad26.COV2.S vaccination and SARS-CoV-2 variants. Background on the study: Among those in the COV1001 Ad26.COV2.S trial arm was the donor. In the study, Ad26.COV2.S was injected intramuscularly once, or twice 56 days apart. Study-wide findings and caveats: Measurement of non-spike TCR breadth gave similar results in vaccine and placebo recipients.

V trimming: 3 bases; J trimming: 3 bases; junction bases outside the gene matches: 10. The CDR3 contains 17 residues. Germline CDR1 reads LNHDA; CDR2 reads SQIVND (reference sequence). A note on this clone: Its antigen is unidentified.

Treatment in this sample: about 20 received Ad26.COV2.S at low or high dose, single or two shots; 5 received placebo; per-sample allocation not given. Day 63 after the first vaccine or placebo injection was the time point for sampling. Expressing Wuhan-strain SARS-CoV-2 spike, an Ad26 vector served as the vaccine. Assay used: immunoSEQ multiplex PCR; TCRdb lists only in-frame clones, some missing. The profile covers approximately 410,000 clones, with about nine tenths appearing a single time and 1.5% to 2% taken by the ten largest. The sample in question was peripheral blood, obtained in a trial of Ad26.COV2.S vaccine versus placebo. This sequence originates from a person between 18 and 59 years old who received the Ad26.COV2.S COVID-19 vaccine or a placebo. The chain joins TRBV19 to TRBJ1-5; 8 bases map to TRBD1. CDR3 in DNA: TGTGCCAGTAGTATCCAGCAGGGGGCCCCATACAATCAGCCCCAGCATTTT. Protein product: CASSIQQGAPYNQPQHF. The full variable domain, with the rest looked up from reference TRBV19 and TRBJ1-5, is DGGITQSPKYLFRKEGQNVTLSCEQNLNHDAMYWYRQDPGQGLRLIYYSQIVNDFQKGDIAEGYSVSREKKESFPLTVTSAQKNPTAFYLCASSIQQGAPYNQPQHFGDGTRLSIL.